This T cell receptor beta chain was identified in a study of CXCR3-negative and CXCR3-positive naive CD8 T cells. Study summary: There were approximately 140 million TRB reads altogether, and each library had about 1.5 +/- 0.3 million of them. Study-wide findings and caveats: Naive subsets were similarly diverse, while memory CD8+ repertoires were much less diverse. A higher hydrophobicity marked the TRB CDR3s of CXCR3-positive naive cells versus CXCR3-negative naive cells.

CDR3 length: 17 residues. Germline V CDR1 and CDR2: LNHNV, YYDKDF (reference sequence). In preparing the TRB cDNA libraries, 5' RACE with UMI labels was used. Using the 5' RACE reads, TCRdb records one entry per CDR3 protein without DNA. The ten most abundant clones cover roughly 1.1% of a sample with approximately 98,000 distinct CDR3 sequences. Notes on this clonotype: Its antigen is not known.

V gene TRBV15 combines with J gene TRBJ2-7; lacking DNA, the TRBD1 call made by TCRdb goes unchecked. The clonotype was recovered from a human donor in good health. Some clones in this sample may be carry-over from other donors' samples. Sequencing was done on a sample of naive CXCR3+ CD8+ T cells from blood. Indicated subset: CD45RO-CCR7+CD27+CD95- naive CD8+ T cells expressing CXCR3 (TNR3+). The CDR3 sequence is CATSRDPGGLVFYEQYF. Combining the CDR3 with reference TRBV15 and TRBJ2-7 gives the whole variable domain DAMVIQNPRYQVTQFGKPVTLSCSQTLNHNVMYWYQQKSSQAPKLLFHYYDKDFNNEADTPDNFQSRRPNTSFCFLDIRSPGLGDTAMYLCATSRDPGGLVFYEQYFGPGTRLTVT.